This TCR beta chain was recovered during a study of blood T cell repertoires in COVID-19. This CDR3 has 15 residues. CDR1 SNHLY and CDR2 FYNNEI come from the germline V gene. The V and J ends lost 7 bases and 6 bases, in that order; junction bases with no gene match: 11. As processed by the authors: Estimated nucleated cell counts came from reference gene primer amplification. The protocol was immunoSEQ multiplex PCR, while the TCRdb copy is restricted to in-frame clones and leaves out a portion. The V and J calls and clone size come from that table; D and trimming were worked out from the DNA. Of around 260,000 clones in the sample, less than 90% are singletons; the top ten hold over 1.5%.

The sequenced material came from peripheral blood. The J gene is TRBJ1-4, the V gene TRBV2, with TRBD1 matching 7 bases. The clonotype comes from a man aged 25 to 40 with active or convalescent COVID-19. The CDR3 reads CASNYLGGADEKLFF. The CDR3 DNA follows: TGTGCCAGCAATTACTTAGGGGGCGCGGATGAAAAACTGTTTTTT.